This T cell receptor beta chain was observed in a study of beta chain features in type 1 diabetes. Turning to the study itself: Patients looked much like healthy donors when it came to age, gender and cell yields. Study outcomes and limitations: Significant though moderate, a shortening of TCRB CDR3s appeared in all four CD4+ subsets of Type 1 diabetes patients. Naive, central memory and Treg TCRB repertoires appeared more alike in patients than in healthy donors. Resolution of whether HLA type affects TCRB rearrangement was not achieved here.

All of the sorted populations showed purity greater than 95%. This clone has just a few counts. Its target is unknown. The V gene's germline CDR1 is SGHDN and CDR2 FVKESK. The CDR3 has 14 residues. V was shortened by 4 bases and J by 3 bases, with 10 bases between the two germline ends. Investigators reverse transcribed all isolated RNA, so they sequenced expressed TCRB transcripts. The table came from immunoSEQ multiplex PCR; TCRdb's copy has only in-frame clones and leaves some out. The sample shows a few hundred thousand clones, about 10% of them seen only once. Sequenced sample: central memory CD4+ T cells from blood. V is TRBV14 and J is TRBJ2-1, with D tentatively TRBD2 (6 bases). This receptor was obtained from a man younger than 45 with type 1 diabetes. CDR3 amino acids: CASSPSGGYNEQFF. In DNA form, the CDR3 reads TGTGCCAGCAGCCCGTCCGGGGGCTACAATGAGCAGTTCTTC.